This T cell receptor (beta chain) was obtained from a study of cytomegalovirus exposure and HLA in healthy donors. General study points: Per a later analysis, 15,000 to 20,000 TCR beta sequences showed association with HLA alleles at 0.05 false discovery rate. Reported results showed that the classifier diagnosed cytomegalovirus status with high specificity and sensitivity.

In the case of this clone: Its specificity is not known.

The CDR3 totals 11 residues. The V end lost 3 bases, the J end lost 11 bases, and 10 bases lay between the germline ends. Germline V CDR1 and CDR2: LGHNA, YSLEER. The study ran its PCR with 60 Vbeta and 13 Jbeta primers. Method: immunoSEQ multiplex PCR; TCRdb's copy keeps in-frame clones and lacks some. This table has 110,000 to 150,000 clones, around 78% appearing once. Input material: PBMCs. The origin of this receptor is a woman under 30 in good health and CMV-seropositive. The chain combines TRBV4-3 with TRBJ1-2; D ambiguous. The CDR3 sequence: CASSQENTYTF. DNA for the CDR3: TGCGCCAGCAGCCAGGAGAATACGTACACCTTC.